This T cell receptor (beta chain) was documented in a study of blood T cell repertoires in COVID-19 (dated by TCRdb to 2018 to 2020). For the study in its entirety: Samples from collaborators originated in the United States, Italy and Spain and spanned both the acute and convalescent phases of COVID-19. The material from the prospective study consisted of cDNA or gDNA derived from T cells, B-cell-depleted T cells, or PBMCs. Deeply sampled blood TCRbeta repertoires from subjects exposed to, actively infected with, or recovered from COVID-19 were included in the dataset. The repertoires were made available in a free public database intended to serve as a resource for research on the immune response to SARS-CoV-2. The samples were drawn from the first 160 participants of the ongoing ImmuneRACE study and from 1,254 subjects provided by 6 global collaborators. Nearly every sample came with metadata listing a de-identified subject ID, COVID-19 status, age in years and sex. Where available, HLA class I and class II types were obtained from metadata supplied by the sample provider rather than from assay-based typing.

TCRbeta CDR3 regions were amplified from genomic DNA using the immunoSEQ Assay, a bias-controlled multiplex PCR. Regarding the original processing steps: Nucleated cell counts per sample were estimated from amplification of reference gene primers within the assay. To quantify the absolute abundance of each unique TCRbeta CDR3 rearrangement, sequence reads were collapsed and filtered. For each sample, productive Simpson clonality was calculated as the square root of Simpson's diversity index across productive rearrangements. TCRdb provides this immuneACCESS table in a form limited to in-frame rearrangements. Some clones are lacking; in checked studies, under half of them reflect an unresolved V gene, and why the rest are absent is not known. V, J and clone size are taken as reported in that table, and D and trimming were inferred from the DNA itself. The sample table records approximately 260,000 clones; about 80% of these occur just once. About 9.1% of the sample is taken by the ten largest.

Whole blood was collected in K2EDTA tubes by collaborating institutions according to the institutions' own protocols. For TCRbeta analysis, collaborator samples were shipped as frozen whole blood, as isolated PBMCs, or as DNA extracted from either sample type. The cysteine opens and the phenylalanine closes a CDR3 of 16 amino acids. The kept DNA is CDR3 alone, 48 bases in frame from the first base. CDR1 SGHNT and CDR2 YENEEA were looked up in the germline V gene. At the junction V is shortened by 1 base and J by 3 bases; bases outside the gene matches: 3. Comments on this clone: What this receptor recognizes is not known. No base qualities exist here, and no much larger clone lies one base off it.

Study-level results and caveats: Clinical and demographic metadata were provided uncurated, with the amount varying by source and participant.

This receptor was obtained from a human donor in a cohort sampled during active COVID-19. What was sequenced was peripheral blood. The chain couples TRBV11-3 to TRBJ2-1, with 10 junctional bases fitting TRBD2. The sequenced DNA is TGTGCCAGCAGCTTAGGACTAGCGGGCGGCTACAATGAGCAGTTCTTC. It encodes CASSLGLAGGYNEQFF.